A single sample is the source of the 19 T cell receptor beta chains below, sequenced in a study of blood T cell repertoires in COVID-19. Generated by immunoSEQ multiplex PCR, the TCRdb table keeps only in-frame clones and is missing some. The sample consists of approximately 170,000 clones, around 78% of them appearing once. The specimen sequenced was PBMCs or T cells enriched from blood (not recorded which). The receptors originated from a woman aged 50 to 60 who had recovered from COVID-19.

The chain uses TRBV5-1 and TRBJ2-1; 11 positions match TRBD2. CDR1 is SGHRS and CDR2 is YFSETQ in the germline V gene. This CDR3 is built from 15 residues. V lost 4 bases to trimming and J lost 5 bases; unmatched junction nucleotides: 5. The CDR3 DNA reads TGCGCCAGCAGCGACACTAGCGGGGGAGACAATGAGCAGTTCTTC. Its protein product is CASSDTSGGDNEQFF.

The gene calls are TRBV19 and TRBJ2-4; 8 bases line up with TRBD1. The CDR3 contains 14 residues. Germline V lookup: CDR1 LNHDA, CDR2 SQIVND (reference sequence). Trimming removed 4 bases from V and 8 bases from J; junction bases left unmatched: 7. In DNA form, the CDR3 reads TGTGCCAGTAGTACTGGACAGGGAAGGGACATTCAGTACTTC. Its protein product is CASSTGQGRDIQYF.

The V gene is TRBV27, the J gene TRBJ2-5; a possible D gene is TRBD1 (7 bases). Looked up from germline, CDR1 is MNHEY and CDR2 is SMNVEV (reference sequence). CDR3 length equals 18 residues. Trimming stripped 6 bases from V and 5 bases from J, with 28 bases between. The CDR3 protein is CASSLRPTGQGGRETQYF. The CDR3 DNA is TGTGCCAGCAGCTTAAGACCAACCGGGCAGGGGGGTAGGGAGACCCAGTACTTC.

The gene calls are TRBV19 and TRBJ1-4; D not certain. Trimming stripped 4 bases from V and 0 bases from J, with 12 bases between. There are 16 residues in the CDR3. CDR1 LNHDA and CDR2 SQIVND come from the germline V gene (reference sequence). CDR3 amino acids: CASSRGGKATNEKLFF. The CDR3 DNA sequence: TGTGCCAGTAGTAGAGGAGGAAAGGCAACTAATGAAAAACTGTTTTTT.

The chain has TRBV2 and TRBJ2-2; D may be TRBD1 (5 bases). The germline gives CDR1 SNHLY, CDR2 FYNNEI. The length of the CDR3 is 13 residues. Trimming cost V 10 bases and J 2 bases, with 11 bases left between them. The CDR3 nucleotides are TGTGCCAATGCAGGGCTAAACACCGGGGAGCTGTTTTTT. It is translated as CANAGLNTGELFF.

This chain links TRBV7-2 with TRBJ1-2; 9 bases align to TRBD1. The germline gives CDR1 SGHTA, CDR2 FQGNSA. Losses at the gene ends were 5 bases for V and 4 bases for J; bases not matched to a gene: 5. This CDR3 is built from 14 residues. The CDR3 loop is CASSLMDRGYGYTF. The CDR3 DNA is TGTGCCAGCAGCCTAATGGACAGGGGCTATGGCTACACCTTC.

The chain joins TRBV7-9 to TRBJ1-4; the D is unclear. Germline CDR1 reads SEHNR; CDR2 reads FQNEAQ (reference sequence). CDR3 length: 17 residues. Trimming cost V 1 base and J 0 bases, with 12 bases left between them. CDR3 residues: CASSLDRRTSTNEKLFF. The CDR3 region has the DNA TGTGCCAGCAGCTTAGATAGACGGACTTCAACTAATGAAAAACTGTTTTTT.

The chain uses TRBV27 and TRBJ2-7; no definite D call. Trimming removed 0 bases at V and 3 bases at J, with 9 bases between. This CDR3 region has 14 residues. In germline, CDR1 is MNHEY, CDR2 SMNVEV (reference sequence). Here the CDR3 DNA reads TGTGCCAGCAGTTTATCGCTCCCAGGCTACGAGCAGTACGTC. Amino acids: CASSLSLPGYEQYV.

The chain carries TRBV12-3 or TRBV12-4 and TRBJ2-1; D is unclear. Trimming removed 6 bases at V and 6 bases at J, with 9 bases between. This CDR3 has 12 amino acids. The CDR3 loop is CASSARLNEQFF. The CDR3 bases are TGTGCCAGCAGCGCTCGACTCAATGAGCAGTTCTTC.

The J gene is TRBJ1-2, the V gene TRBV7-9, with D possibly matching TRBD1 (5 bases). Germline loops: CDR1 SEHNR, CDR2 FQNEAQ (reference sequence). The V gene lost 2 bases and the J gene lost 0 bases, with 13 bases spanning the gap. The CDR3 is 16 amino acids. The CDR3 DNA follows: TGTGCCAGCAGCTTACCGTTAGACAGCCCTAACTATGGCTACACCTTC. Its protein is CASSLPLDSPNYGYTF.

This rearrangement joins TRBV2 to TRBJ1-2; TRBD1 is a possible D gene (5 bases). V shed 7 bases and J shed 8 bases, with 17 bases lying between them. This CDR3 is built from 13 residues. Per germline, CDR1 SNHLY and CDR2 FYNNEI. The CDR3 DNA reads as TGTGCCAGCACTTGGACACTCGAGGAAGGCTACACCTTC. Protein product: CASTWTLEEGYTF.

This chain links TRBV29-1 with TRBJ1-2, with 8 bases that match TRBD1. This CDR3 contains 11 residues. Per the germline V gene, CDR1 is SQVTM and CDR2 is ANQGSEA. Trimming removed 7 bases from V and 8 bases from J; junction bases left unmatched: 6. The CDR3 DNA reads TGCAGCGGCGAGACAGGGGTCGGCTACACCTTC. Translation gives CSGETGVGYTF.

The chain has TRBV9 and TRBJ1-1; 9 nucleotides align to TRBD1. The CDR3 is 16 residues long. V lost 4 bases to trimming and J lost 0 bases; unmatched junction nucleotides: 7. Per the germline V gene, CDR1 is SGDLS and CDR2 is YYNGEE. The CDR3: CASSPRQGGMNTEAFF. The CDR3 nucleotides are TGTGCCAGCAGCCCAAGACAGGGGGGCATGAACACTGAAGCTTTCTTT.

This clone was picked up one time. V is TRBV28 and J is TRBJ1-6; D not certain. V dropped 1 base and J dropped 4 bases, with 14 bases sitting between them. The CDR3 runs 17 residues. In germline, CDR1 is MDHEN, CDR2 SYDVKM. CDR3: CASSLLGGQRYNSPLHF. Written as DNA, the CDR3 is TGTGCCAGCAGTTTATTGGGTGGGCAGAGATATAATTCACCCCTCCACTTT.

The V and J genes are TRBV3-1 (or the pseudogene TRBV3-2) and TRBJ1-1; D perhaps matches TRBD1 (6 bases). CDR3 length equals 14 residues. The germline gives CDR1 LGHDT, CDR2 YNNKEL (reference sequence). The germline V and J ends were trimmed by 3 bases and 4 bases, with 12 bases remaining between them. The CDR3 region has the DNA TGTGCCAGCAGCCAGGGGGCGGGAGGCACTGAAGCTTTCTTT. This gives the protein CASSQGAGGTEAFF.

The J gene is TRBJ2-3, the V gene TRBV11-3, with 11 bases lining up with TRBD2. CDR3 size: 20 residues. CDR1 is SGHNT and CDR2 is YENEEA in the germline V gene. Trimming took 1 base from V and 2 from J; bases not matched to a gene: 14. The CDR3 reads CASSLGTWFGTSGYTDTQYF. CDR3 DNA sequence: TGTGCCAGCAGCTTAGGGACGTGGTTTGGGACTAGCGGTTACACAGATACGCAGTATTTT.

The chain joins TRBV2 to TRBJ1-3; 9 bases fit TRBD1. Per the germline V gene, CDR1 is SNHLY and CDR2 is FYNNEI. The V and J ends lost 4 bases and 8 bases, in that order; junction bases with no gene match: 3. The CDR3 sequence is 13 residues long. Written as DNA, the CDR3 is TGTGCCAGCAGTGCGACAGGGGGGTACACCATATATTTT. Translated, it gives CASSATGGYTIYF.

The CDR3 DNA follows: TGTGCCATCAGGTCTTCCGGGACAGAGATATATGGCTACACCTTC. Its protein product is CAIRSSGTEIYGYTF. This chain connects TRBV10-3 to TRBJ1-2; TRBD1 aligns across 7 bases. The ends lost 6 bases at V and 5 bases at J; junction bases unmatched: 12. CDR1 is ENHRY and CDR2 is SYGVKD in the germline V gene. The CDR3 totals 15 residues.

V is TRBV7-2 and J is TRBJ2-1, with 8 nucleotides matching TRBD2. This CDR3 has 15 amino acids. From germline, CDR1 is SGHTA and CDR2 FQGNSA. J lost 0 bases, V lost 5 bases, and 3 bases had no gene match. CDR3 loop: CASSRRGASYNEQFF. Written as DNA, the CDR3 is TGTGCCAGCAGCCGGCGGGGGGCCTCCTACAATGAGCAGTTCTTC.